The 24 T cell receptor beta chains given below trace back to one sample, sequenced in a study of technical replicates of blood from a few donors. Clones were sequenced by immunoSEQ multiplex PCR, and TCRdb holds only the in-frame ones, with some missing. The repertoire has just over 95,000 clones, about 94% of them found once; the top ten carry 0.2% to 0.25%. The specimen was T cells isolated from PBMCs. These receptors were collected from a human donor in good health.

This clone was counted once. The rearrangement links TRBV10-2 to TRBJ2-1; maybe TRBD2 (5 bases). This CDR3 region has 16 residues. V was trimmed by 2 bases and J by 3 bases, leaving 14 bases between them. Germline V CDR1 and CDR2: WSHSY, SAAADI. The CDR3, as DNA: TGCGCCAGCAGTGAGGGGCGGGCCGGCGGCTACAATGAGCAGTTCTTC. Its translation is CASSEGRAGGYNEQFF.

This clone was observed once. J is TRBJ2-7 and V is TRBV4-2; 7 nucleotides match TRBD2. CDR1 and CDR2 (germline): LGHNA, YNFKEQ. This CDR3 has 13 residues. The V and J ends lost 1 base and 5 bases, in that order; junction bases with no gene match: 2. The CDR3 DNA reads TGTGCCAGCAGCCAAGGGGGGGGTCACGAGCAGTACTTC. Translating it yields CASSQGGGHEQYF.

This sequence joins TRBV27 and TRBJ1-1; no clear D gene. V lost 2 bases, J lost 0 bases, and 7 bases lay in between. Germline assignment: CDR1 MNHEY and CDR2 SMNVEV (reference sequence). The CDR3 has 14 amino acids. The DNA of the CDR3 is TGTGCCAGCAGTTTAGGAGGTATGAACACTGAAGCTTTCTTT. It yields the protein CASSLGGMNTEAFF.

The V and J genes are TRBV29-1 and TRBJ1-1; 8 bases match TRBD1. V dropped 6 bases and J dropped 5; count of bases not matched to a gene: 8. This CDR3 region has 13 residues. From germline, CDR1 is SQVTM and CDR2 ANQGSEA. As DNA, the CDR3 is TGCAGCGTCCCAGGGACAGGACGTACTGAAGCTTTCTTT. Protein: CSVPGTGRTEAFF.

CDR3 DNA sequence: TGTGCCAGCAGCTTAGGCGGAGTTGCCTACGAGCAGTACTTC. Translation gives CASSLGGVAYEQYF. The chain combines TRBV11-2 with TRBJ2-7; the D is unclear. CDR3 length: 14 amino acids. Germline CDR1 reads SGHAT; CDR2 reads FQNNGV. V lost 1 base and J 2 bases, leaving 9 bases between the germline ends.

The sample holds one count of this clone. V gene TRBV5-1 combines with J gene TRBJ2-1, with D perhaps matching TRBD2 (6 bases). The germline V gene has CDR1 SGHRS and CDR2 YFSETQ. Trimming shortened V by 4 bases and J by 3 bases, and 11 bases separated the two germline ends. This CDR3 has 14 residues. This chain's CDR3 is CASSAGRHYNEQFF. The CDR3 coding sequence is TGCGCCAGCAGCGCCGGGAGACACTACAATGAGCAGTTCTTC.

This chain joins TRBV7-2 and TRBJ2-1; tentative D call: TRBD1 (6 bases). Germline values: CDR1 SGHTA, CDR2 FQGNSA. Trimming took 5 bases from V and 8 from J, leaving 19 bases between them. The length of the CDR3 is 15 residues. The CDR3 nucleotides read TGTGCCAGCAGCATTCGGCCAACCCACAGGGATGAGCAGTTCTTC. Translating gives CASSIRPTHRDEQFF.

The V call is TRBV30, the J call TRBJ1-1; D is perhaps TRBD1 (6 bases). Trimming removed 0 bases from V and 6 bases from J, with 17 bases in between. The CDR3 has 15 amino acids. CDR1 and CDR2 (germline): GTSNPN, SVGIG (reference sequence). As DNA, the CDR3 is TGTGCCTGGAGTGTTTCGGGAGGGGGGTCCCCTGAAGCTTTCTTT. Its translation is CAWSVSGGGSPEAFF.

This chain links TRBV10-2 with TRBJ1-5, with D uncertain. This CDR3 region has 18 residues. Germline-derived CDR1 and CDR2 are WSHSY and SAAADI. Trimming left V 0 bases short and J 5 bases short, with 20 bases between. The CDR3 DNA follows: TGCGCCAGCAGTGAGTCCCCGCGAGAGGAGCGCGACCATCAGCCCCAGCATTTT. As protein: CASSESPREERDHQPQHF.

This sequence joins TRBV6-4 and TRBJ1-2; 7 bases line up with TRBD1. With V trimmed by 5 bases and J by 4 bases, 16 bases remained unmatched. The CDR3 totals 17 residues. Germline-derived CDR1 and CDR2 are MRHNA and SNTAGT. The DNA for the CDR3 is TGTGCCAGCAGTCCAGAATCCGGGACAGTCGCGACCTATGGCTACACCTTC. It encodes CASSPESGTVATYGYTF.

The gene calls are TRBV7-6 and TRBJ2-5; D possibly corresponds to TRBD2 (6 bases). CDR3 length equals 15 residues. V lost 1 base, J lost 2 bases, and 11 bases lay in between. The germline gives CDR1 SGHVS, CDR2 FNYEAQ. This chain's CDR3 is CASSLVGGAQETQYF. CDR3 bases: TGTGCCAGCAGCTTAGTGGGCGGGGCACAAGAGACCCAGTACTTC.

This chain uses TRBV28 with TRBJ1-2; TRBD1 agrees at 7 bases. The V segment lost 6 bases and the J segment 4 bases; nucleotides outside the gene matches: 8. In germline, CDR1 is MDHEN, CDR2 SYDVKM. This CDR3 contains 14 residues. CDR3 sequence: CASSPGTAAYGYTF. Here the CDR3 DNA reads TGTGCCAGCAGCCCAGGGACAGCCGCCTATGGCTACACCTTC.

This clone was detected only a few times. The J gene is TRBJ2-1, the V gene TRBV7-6; 8 nucleotides match TRBD2. After removal of 5 bases from V and 8 bases from J, the junction contained 5 bases not matched to a gene. The CDR3 spans 13 residues. The germline V gene encodes CDR1 SGHVS and CDR2 FNYEAQ. DNA of the CDR3: TGTGCCAGCAGCGCAAGCGGGAGCTATGAGCAGTTCTTC. Protein product: CASSASGSYEQFF.

J is TRBJ1-1 and V is TRBV18; D gene unclear. The CDR3 runs to 13 residues. V dropped 3 bases and J dropped 4 bases, with 9 bases sitting between them. The V gene's germline CDR1 is KGHSH and CDR2 LQKENI. As DNA, the CDR3 is TGTGCCAGCTCACCCGGAGATGTCACTGAAGCTTTCTTT. Its translation: CASSPGDVTEAFF.

V and J are TRBV6-1 and TRBJ2-2, with D unclear. The CDR3 contains 14 residues. With 2 bases removed from V and 2 bases from J, the gap between germline ends came to 6 bases. Germline CDR1 is MNHNS and CDR2 is SASEGT. The CDR3 spells CASSEIRNTGELFF. The CDR3 DNA is TGTGCCAGCAGTGAAATCCGTAACACCGGGGAGCTGTTTTTT.

The rearrangement uses TRBV5-1 and TRBJ1-4; tentative D call: TRBD1 (6 bases). This CDR3 is 15 amino acids long. V lost 4 bases and J lost 2, with 12 bases in between. Germline lookup yields CDR1 SGHRS and CDR2 YFSETQ. The DNA for the CDR3 is TGCGCCAGCAGCCCAAGGGGGGGGACTAATGAAAAACTGTTTTTT. As protein: CASSPRGGTNEKLFF.

The J gene is TRBJ2-5, the V gene TRBV7-3; TRBD1 aligns across 9 bases. The CDR3 spans 15 residues. CDR1 SGHTA and CDR2 FQGTGA come from the germline V gene. After removal of 2 bases from V and 5 bases from J, the junction contained 6 bases not matched to a gene. The CDR3 DNA reads TGTGCCAGCAGCTTATGGGGGACAGGGCGGGAGACCCAGTACTTC. It encodes CASSLWGTGRETQYF.

This rearrangement joins TRBV5-1 to TRBJ1-1; maybe TRBD1 (6 bases). CDR1 SGHRS and CDR2 YFSETQ come from the germline V gene. CDR3 size: 14 residues. V lost 2 bases, J lost 3 bases, and 11 bases lay in between. This chain's CDR3 is CASSLQGVDTEAFF. The CDR3, as DNA: TGCGCCAGCAGCTTACAGGGAGTCGACACTGAAGCTTTCTTT.

The rearrangement uses TRBV11-2 and TRBJ2-7; 7 nucleotides agree with TRBD1. CDR1 and CDR2 from the germline V gene are SGHAT and FQNNGV. This CDR3 is built from 15 residues. Trimming at V came to 5 bases and at J to 3 bases, leaving 10 bases not matched to a gene. The CDR3 coding sequence is TGTGCCAGCAGCGAACCACGACAGGGAGTCTACGAGCAGTACTTC. Its translation is CASSEPRQGVYEQYF. The full variable domain, with the rest looked up from reference TRBV11-2 and TRBJ2-7, is EAGVAQSPRYKIIEKRQSVAFWCNPISGHATLYWYQQILGQGPKLLIQFQNNGVVDDSQLPKDRFSAERLKGVDSTLKIQPAKLEDSAVYLCASSEPRQGVYEQYFGPGTRLTVT.

The rearrangement uses TRBV15 and TRBJ1-1, with a tentative D call TRBD1 (6 bases). This CDR3 region has 14 residues. V lost 0 bases and J 9 bases, leaving 14 bases between the germline ends. Germline CDR1 is LNHNV and CDR2 is YYDKDF (reference sequence). Written as DNA, the CDR3 is TGTGCCACCAGCAGAGATGCGATAGGGGGAAAAGCTTTCTTT. Translation: CATSRDAIGGKAFF.

V and J are TRBV5-6 and TRBJ1-4; 8 nucleotides align to TRBD1. This CDR3 region has 14 residues. Unmatched junction bases numbered 2, after V lost 3 bases and J lost 4 bases. Germline assignment: CDR1 SGHDT and CDR2 YYEEEE. The CDR3 reads CASSWTGLNEKLFF. DNA for the CDR3: TGTGCCAGCAGCTGGACAGGGCTTAATGAAAAACTGTTTTTT.

J is TRBJ1-2 and V is TRBV4-1; 7 bases line up with TRBD1. The CDR3 loop spans 16 amino acids. Per germline, CDR1 MGHRA and CDR2 YSYEKL. Unmatched junction bases numbered 11, after V lost 4 bases and J lost 3 bases. In DNA form, the CDR3 reads TGCGCCAGCAGCCCAACTCCCCCAGGGGGTGACTATGGCTACACCTTC. Protein: CASSPTPPGGDYGYTF.

The CDR3 region is CASRRQGTYGYTF. The CDR3 region has the DNA TGTGCCAGCAGACGACAGGGGACCTATGGCTACACCTTC. The V call is TRBV28, the J call TRBJ1-2, with 8 bases identical to TRBD1. Germline CDR1 and CDR2: MDHEN and SYDVKM. The CDR3 totals 13 residues. J lost 4 bases, V lost 6 bases, and 4 bases had no gene match.

The V gene is TRBV10-3, the J gene TRBJ2-7; 9 bases line up with TRBD1. The CDR3 loop spans 15 amino acids. Per germline, CDR1 ENHRY and CDR2 SYGVKD. V lost 4 bases to trimming and J lost 4 bases; unmatched junction nucleotides: 8. Here the CDR3 DNA reads TGTGCCATCAGTGGGGTGGGGACAGGGCTATACGAGCAGTACTTC. Protein product: CAISGVGTGLYEQYF.